A selection of T cell receptor beta chains follows, all from one sample in a study of blood T cell repertoires in COVID-19. TCRdb's copy holds only in-frame clones and misses some; the assay was immunoSEQ multiplex PCR. The sample shows about 200,000 clones, about 86% of them seen only once. The material sequenced was peripheral blood. The receptor set was obtained from a woman between 50 and 59 years old with acute or convalescent COVID-19. Each CDR3 is given with its conserved first and last residue. The D gene is left open where the match is weak. Clone size is stated in some rows and not others, as once, few, many or a class when expanded.

DNA	CDR3	D	size	V	J
TGCAGCGTTGAAGATTGTACAGGGGGCAACCAGCTCTCTGGAAACACCATATATTTT	CSVEDCTGGNQLSGNTIYF	TRBD1	.	TRBV29-1	TRBJ1-3
TGTGCCACCAGTGATTTTACTAGCGGGAGTAATGAGCAGTTCTTC	CATSDFTSGSNEQFF	TRBD2	.	TRBV24-1	TRBJ2-1
TGTGCCATCAGTTTTTCTAGCGGGGGGACCTACGAGCAGTACTTC	CAISFSSGGTYEQYF	TRBD2	.	TRBV10-3	TRBJ2-7
TGTGCCAGCAGCCAAGACGGGGCTAGCGAACCCAATGAGCAGTTCTTC	CASSQDGASEPNEQFF	.	.	TRBV3-1/TRBV3-2	TRBJ2-1
TGTGCCAGCAGCCTACTAGCGGGGGTGACCTACGAGCAGTACTTC	CASSLLAGVTYEQYF	TRBD2	once	TRBV7-9	TRBJ2-7
TGCGCCAGCAGCTTAACGGGGACACCTGAAGCTTTCTTT	CASSLTGTPEAFF	.	.	TRBV5-1	TRBJ1-1
TGTGCCAGCTCACCACCCGGGACAGCCCAAGAGACCCAGTACTTC	CASSPPGTAQETQYF	TRBD1	.	TRBV18	TRBJ2-5
TGTGCCAGCAGCCAAGTTGGACGGGACTCTGGGGCCAACGTCCTGACTTTC	CASSQVGRDSGANVLTF	.	.	TRBV3-1/TRBV3-2	TRBJ2-6
TGTGCCAGCAGCTCCGATATTGGACAGGGGTTTAACGAGCAGTACTTC	CASSSDIGQGFNEQYF	TRBD1	.	TRBV7-6	TRBJ2-7
TGTGCCAGCAGCGTCGGAAGCGGGAAAAACATTCAGTACTTC	CASSVGSGKNIQYF	.	.	TRBV9	TRBJ2-4
TGTGCCATCAGTGGGGACAGGGAGAGTGAAGCTTTCTTT	CAISGDRESEAFF	TRBD1	.	TRBV10-3	TRBJ1-1
TGCGCCAGCAGCAGGGACTTCTCTGGGGCCAACGTCCTGACTTTC	CASSRDFSGANVLTF	.	.	TRBV5-1	TRBJ2-6
TGCGCCAGCAGCCAAGGCGGGCCGGGCCTGGTAACAACTAATGAAAAACTGTTTTTT	CASSQGGPGLVTTNEKLFF	.	.	TRBV4-3	TRBJ1-4
TGTGCCAGCAGCCGCGCGACGGGAGGAGGAGAGACCCAGTACTTC	CASSRATGGGETQYF	TRBD2	few	TRBV7-9	TRBJ2-5
TGCGCCAGCACCCGGGGGGGGAGTGGCTACGAGCAGTACTTC	CASTRGGSGYEQYF	TRBD2	.	TRBV5-1	TRBJ2-7
TGCGCCAGCGATGAGGGCCCGGCAGTCACTGAAGCTTTCTTT	CASDEGPAVTEAFF	.	.	TRBV5-1	TRBJ1-1
TGTGCCAGTAGAAGACTAGCGGGAGTAGGGGGTTACAATGAGCAGTTCTTC	CASRRLAGVGGYNEQFF	TRBD2	.	TRBV19	TRBJ2-1
TGTGCCAGCAGCGGCAACCCGGGACTAGCGAGAGAGACCCAGTACTTC	CASSGNPGLARETQYF	TRBD2	.	TRBV5-4	TRBJ2-5
TGTGCCAGCAGCCCCGGACAGGGGGGGTACAATGAGCAGTTCTTC	CASSPGQGGYNEQFF	TRBD1	.	TRBV7-7	TRBJ2-1
TGTGCCAGCAGTGATCCCGGGACAGGGACCAATGAGCAGTTCTTC	CASSDPGTGTNEQFF	TRBD1	.	TRBV2	TRBJ2-1
TGTGCCAGCAGTTTATCCCAGACTAGCGGGTACACAGATACGCAGTATTTT	CASSLSQTSGYTDTQYF	TRBD2	.	TRBV27	TRBJ2-3
TGTGCCAGCAGTTCCTGGGCGGGGGCGCGGGCCAAAAACATTCAGTACTTC	CASSSWAGARAKNIQYF	.	once	TRBV28	TRBJ2-4
TGTGCCAGCAGTTACCAACCCAACCTAGCGGGGGAATACGGGACCCAGTACTTC	CASSYQPNLAGEYGTQYF	TRBD2	.	TRBV6-2/TRBV6-3	TRBJ2-5
TGCGCCAGCAGCTTGGGAGGGACAGGGGGCACTGAAGCTTTCTTT	CASSLGGTGGTEAFF	TRBD1	.	TRBV5-1	TRBJ1-1
TGTGCCAGCAGTACCACAGGGGTCTATGGCTACACCTTC	CASSTTGVYGYTF	TRBD1	.	TRBV5-8	TRBJ1-2
TGTGCCAGTAGTATAATAGCGGGAAGGGGATACAATGAGCAGTTCTTC	CASSIIAGRGYNEQFF	TRBD2	.	TRBV19	TRBJ2-1
TGTGCCAGCAGTGGAGGCGGCTACACCTTC	CASSGGGYTF	.	.	TRBV12-3/TRBV12-4	TRBJ1-2
TGTGCCAGCAGCCGAGACTGGGGGGATAACGGCTACACCTTC	CASSRDWGDNGYTF	.	.	TRBV6-5	TRBJ1-2
TGTGCCAGCAGCAAGATGTCAGCGGGAGGGCCCTACAATGAGCAGTTCTTC	CASSKMSAGGPYNEQFF	TRBD2	.	TRBV9	TRBJ2-1
TGTGCCAGCAGTGAAGAAGAGGGGAACACTGAAGCTTTCTTT	CASSEEEGNTEAFF	.	.	TRBV2	TRBJ1-1
TGTGCCAGCAGTCCAGACAGCTATAATGAAAAACTGTTTTTT	CASSPDSYNEKLFF	.	.	TRBV27	TRBJ1-4
TGTGCCAGCAGCCACAAAGTGGGGGGAGGGGGTGAAAAACTGTTTTTT	CASSHKVGGGGEKLFF	.	.	TRBV7-2	TRBJ1-4
TGCGCCAGCAGCCAAGCGGGTTCTGGTTATGGGTCCCTCCACTTT	CASSQAGSGYGSLHF	.	.	TRBV4-1	TRBJ1-6
TGTGCCACCAGTGATGCCAGACAGGGGAGGGACTATGGCTACACCTTC	CATSDARQGRDYGYTF	TRBD1	.	TRBV24-1	TRBJ1-2
TGTGCCAGCAGCTTTTTCAGTACTCCCGGGACAGGGCTAGGGTATGGCTACACCTTC	CASSFFSTPGTGLGYGYTF	TRBD1	.	TRBV7-9	TRBJ1-2
TGTGCCAGCAGCGCGCGGGCGCTCCAAGAGACCCAGTACTTC	CASSARALQETQYF	.	.	TRBV5-8	TRBJ2-5
TGTGCCAGCAGCCCCCACCCCACGCTAGCGGGAGACGGGACCCAGTACTTC	CASSPHPTLAGDGTQYF	TRBD2	once	TRBV7-2	TRBJ2-5
TGTGCCAGCAGCTTAAGGACAGGGGGAAACACTGAAGCTTTCTTT	CASSLRTGGNTEAFF	TRBD1	.	TRBV7-8	TRBJ1-1
TGTGCCTGGAGTGTATCGGGGGGCACCGGGGAGCTGTTTTTT	CAWSVSGGTGELFF	TRBD2	once	TRBV30	TRBJ2-2
TGCGCCAGCAGCTTGGCCGTGGGGACAGGGGGATCCTACGAGCAGTACTTC	CASSLAVGTGGSYEQYF	TRBD1	few	TRBV5-1	TRBJ2-7
TGCGCCAGCAGCCGGGACAGGGCGTTCGGTGGCTACACCTTC	CASSRDRAFGGYTF	TRBD1	.	TRBV5-1	TRBJ1-2
TGTGCCAGCGGCGGAGGGGCGGGTCAGCCCCAGCATTTT	CASGGGAGQPQHF	.	.	TRBV7-2	TRBJ1-5
TGTGCCAGCAGCTTAGTGATTGGGGCAGGGCGTTTT	CASSLVIGAGRF	.	.	TRBV7-2	TRBJ2-3
TGTGCCAGTAGTACCCCGGGACACTTAGTGAACACTGAAGCTTTCTTT	CASSTPGHLVNTEAFF	.	.	TRBV19	TRBJ1-1
TGTGCCAGCAGCTTAAGCGGGGGGGGACTCAATGAGCAGTTCTTC	CASSLSGGGLNEQFF	TRBD2	.	TRBV11-2	TRBJ2-1
TGTGCCAGCAGTTTATGGACTAGCGGGAGACTTACAGATACGCAGTATTTT	CASSLWTSGRLTDTQYF	TRBD2	.	TRBV27	TRBJ2-3
TGTGCCAGCTCGGTACAGAATAATTCACCCCTCCACTTT	CASSVQNNSPLHF	.	.	TRBV12-3/TRBV12-4	TRBJ1-6
TGTGCCAGCAGCTTGTACAGGAGCCCCGAAAAACTGTTTTTT	CASSLYRSPEKLFF	.	few	TRBV5-4	TRBJ1-4
TGTGCCAGCTCACCACCGTCCTACTCTGGAAACACCATATATTTT	CASSPPSYSGNTIYF	.	.	TRBV18	TRBJ1-3
TGTGCCAGCAGCCGAGAGATAGCGGGGTTCTTC	CASSREIAGFF	TRBD2	.	TRBV7-9	TRBJ2-1
TGTGCCAGCAGTGAAGCAGGGCGGGGAAGCTACACCTTC	CASSEAGRGSYTF	.	.	TRBV2	TRBJ1-2
TGTGCCTGGAGTGTTATAGATACGCAGTATTTT	CAWSVIDTQYF	.	many	TRBV30	TRBJ2-3
TGCGCCAGCAGCCTAAATCCAGGGAACTATGGCTACACCTTC	CASSLNPGNYGYTF	.	.	TRBV5-1	TRBJ1-2
TGTGCCAGCAGCCCGGGGCTAGCGGCCTACAATGAGCAGTTCTTC	CASSPGLAAYNEQFF	TRBD2	few	TRBV6-2/TRBV6-3	TRBJ2-1
TGTGCCAGCAGCCCGGACAGGGCGGCCCGGGAGACCCAGTACTTC	CASSPDRAARETQYF	TRBD1	many	TRBV5-4	TRBJ2-5